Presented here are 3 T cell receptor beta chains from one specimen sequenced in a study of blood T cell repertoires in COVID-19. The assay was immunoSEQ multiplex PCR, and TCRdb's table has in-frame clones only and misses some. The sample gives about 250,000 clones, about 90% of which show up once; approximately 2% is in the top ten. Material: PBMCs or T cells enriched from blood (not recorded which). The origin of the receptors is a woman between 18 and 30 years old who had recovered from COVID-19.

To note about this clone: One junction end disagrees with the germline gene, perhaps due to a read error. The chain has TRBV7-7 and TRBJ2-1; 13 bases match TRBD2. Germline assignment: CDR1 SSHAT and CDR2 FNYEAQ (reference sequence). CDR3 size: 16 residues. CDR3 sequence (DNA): TGTGCTAGCAGCCCCGGACTAGCGGGGGCCTACAATGAGCAGTTCTTC. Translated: CASSPGLAGAYNEQFF.

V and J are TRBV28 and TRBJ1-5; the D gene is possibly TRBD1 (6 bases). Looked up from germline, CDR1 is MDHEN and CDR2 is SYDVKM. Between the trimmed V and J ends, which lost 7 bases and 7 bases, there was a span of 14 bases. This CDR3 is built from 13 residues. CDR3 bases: TGTGCCAGCAAAAGGGGGGGCGGGCAGCCCCAGCATTTT. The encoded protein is CASKRGGGQPQHF. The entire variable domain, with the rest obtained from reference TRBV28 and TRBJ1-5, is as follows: DVKVTQSSRYLVKRTGEKVFLECVQDMDHENMFWYRQDPGLGLRLIYFSYDVKMKEKGDIPEGYSVSREKKERFSLILESASTNQTSMYLCASKRGGGQPQHFGDGTRLSIL.

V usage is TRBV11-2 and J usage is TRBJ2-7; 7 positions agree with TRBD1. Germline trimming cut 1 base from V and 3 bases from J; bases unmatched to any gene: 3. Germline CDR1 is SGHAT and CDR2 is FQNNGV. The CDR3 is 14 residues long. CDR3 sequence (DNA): TGTGCCAGCAGCTTAGGACAGGGATACTACGAGCAGTACTTC. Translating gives CASSLGQGYYEQYF.